This entry is about one T cell receptor (beta chain). The antigen is not known. The sample is drawn from a study of cytomegalovirus exposure and HLA in healthy donors. PCR primers comprised 60 Vbeta and 13 Jbeta primers. This table comes from immunoSEQ multiplex PCR, and its TCRdb copy is limited to in-frame clones, with some not included. This repertoire shows about 85,000 clones, about 67% found once; its top ten account for 2.1%. Broader study findings: The records held CMV serostatus as the only immune exposure information.

Germline CDR1 and CDR2: MNHEY and SVGAGI. Trimming cost V 6 bases and J 7 bases, with 18 bases left between them. The CDR3 extends over 14 amino acids. This sequence was found in a man aged 30-40 years in good health and CMV-seronegative. The sample taken for sequencing was PBMCs. This rearrangement joins TRBV6-5 to TRBJ1-2; a weak D match, TRBD1 (6 bases). The CDR3 sequence is CASRLQGPLGGYTF. The CDR3 DNA is TGTGCCAGCAGACTACAGGGCCCCCTGGGTGGCTACACCTTC.